These 25 T cell receptor beta chains came from one sample sequenced in a study of blood T cell repertoires in COVID-19. The data were produced by immunoSEQ multiplex PCR, yet TCRdb's version contains in-frame clones alone and is incomplete. The table lists fewer than 150,000 clones, 84% of them singletons. The sample taken for sequencing was PBMCs or T cells enriched from blood (not recorded which). Receptors originate from a man aged 45-65 years in a cohort exposed to, infected with or recovered from COVID-19 (not recorded which).

This clone was observed a handful of times. The same CDR3 arises from other DNA sequences in this sample as well. The chain uses TRBV4-1 and TRBJ2-7; 9 bases line up with TRBD2. Germline trimming cut 2 bases from V and 7 bases from J; bases unmatched to any gene: 9. Germline V gene lookup returns CDR1 MGHRA and CDR2 YSYEKL. CDR3 length: 15 amino acids. The CDR3 reads CASSQSTSGLGEQYF. CDR3 nucleotides: TGCGCCAGCAGCCAATCGACTAGCGGTTTGGGAGAGCAGTACTTC.

V usage is TRBV6-5 and J usage is TRBJ1-6, with a weak D call TRBD1 (6 bases). Looked up from germline, CDR1 is MNHEY and CDR2 is SVGAGI. The CDR3 extends over 15 amino acids. The ends were cut back, 5 bases at V and 7 bases at J, with 15 bases in the middle. The CDR3, as DNA: TGTGCCAGCAGTCCACAGGGATTCTGGAATTCACCCCTCCACTTT. Protein sequence: CASSPQGFWNSPLHF.

Relative to its sample, this clone is medium-sized. In DNA form, the CDR3 reads TGCGCCAGCGGTCCAGGGGGCTACAACGAGCAGTACTTC. Residues: CASGPGGYNEQYF. The chain couples TRBV4-3 to TRBJ2-7; 8 bases are shared with TRBD1. Looked up from germline, CDR1 is LGHNA and CDR2 is YSLEER. V dropped 8 bases and J dropped 5; count of bases not matched to a gene: 8. The length of the CDR3 is 13 residues.

The rearrangement joins TRBV5-8 to TRBJ2-7; D remains ambiguous. The CDR3 sequence is 11 residues long. Deletions cut 2 bases from V and 2 bases from J, with 2 bases between. The germline V gene has CDR1 SGHTS and CDR2 YDEGEE. The CDR3: CASSFAYEQYF. The CDR3 DNA sequence: TGTGCCAGCAGCTTCGCCTACGAGCAGTACTTC.

This clone was counted only a few times. The chain carries TRBV11-2 and TRBJ2-7; 8 bases align to TRBD1. The germline gives CDR1 SGHAT, CDR2 FQNNGV. The CDR3 loop spans 16 amino acids. J gave up 3 bases and V 2 bases, and 9 bases lay outside the gene matches. The CDR3 reads CASSLTGGIKSYEQYF. CDR3 DNA sequence: TGTGCCAGCAGCTTAACAGGGGGGATCAAAAGCTACGAGCAGTACTTC.

This clone appeared a few times. V gene TRBV7-2 combines with J gene TRBJ1-3; 8 bases match TRBD1. This CDR3 comprises 16 residues. The V gene end was trimmed by 1 base and the J gene end by 3 bases; junction bases not matched to a gene: 5. CDR1 and CDR2 (germline): SGHTA, FQGNSA. The CDR3, as DNA: TGTGCCAGCAGCTTAGTACCAGGGACAGGTGGAAACACCATATATTTT. This gives the protein CASSLVPGTGGNTIYF. The whole variable domain, remainder taken from reference TRBV7-2 and TRBJ1-3, is GAGVSQSPSNKVTEKGKDVELRCDPISGHTALYWYRQSLGQGLEFLIYFQGNSAPDKSGLPSDRFSAERTGGSVSTLTIQRTQQEDSAVYLCASSLVPGTGGNTIYFGEGSWLTVV.

The chain links TRBV28 to TRBJ1-1; 7 bases agree with TRBD1. The CDR3 is 14 residues long. Trimming at V came to 4 bases and at J to 4 bases, leaving 6 bases not matched to a gene. The germline CDR1 and CDR2 sequences are MDHEN and SYDVKM. The CDR3 is CASSSTGDRTEAFF. Here the CDR3 DNA reads TGTGCCAGCAGTTCTACAGGGGATCGCACTGAAGCTTTCTTT.

This rearrangement joins TRBV30 to TRBJ1-1; D may be TRBD1 (5 bases). V shed 0 bases and J shed 4 bases, with 9 bases lying between them. The V gene's germline CDR1 is GTSNPN and CDR2 SVGIG (reference sequence). The CDR3 is 13 amino acids. As DNA, the CDR3 is TGTGCCTGGAGTGTCGGGGGGGTCACTGAAGCTTTCTTT. Its translation is CAWSVGGVTEAFF. Based on the CDR3 plus reference TRBV30 and TRBJ1-1, the full variable domain is SQTIHQWPATLVQPVGSPLSLECTVEGTSNPNLYWYRQAAGRGLQLLFYSVGIGQISSEVPQNLSASRPQDRQFILSSKKLLLSDSGFYLCAWSVGGVTEAFFGQGTRLTVV.

This chain joins TRBV7-2 and TRBJ1-1; 7 bases agree with TRBD1. The V gene's germline CDR1 is SGHTA and CDR2 FQGNSA. The CDR3 runs 13 residues. Trimming cost V 3 bases and J 4 bases; bases outside gene matches: 2. CDR3 sequence: CASSFQGGTEAFF. Here the CDR3 DNA reads TGTGCCAGCAGCTTTCAGGGGGGCACTGAAGCTTTCTTT.

This chain connects TRBV13 to TRBJ2-1; TRBD2 agrees at 14 bases. Germline values: CDR1 PRHDT, CDR2 FYEKMQ (reference sequence). This CDR3 is built from 14 residues. V dropped 5 bases and J dropped 10; count of bases not matched to a gene: 4. CDR3 sequence reads: CASSLGLAGGEQFF. The DNA for the CDR3 is TGTGCCAGCAGCCTCGGACTAGCGGGAGGAGAGCAGTTCTTC.

There are a few counts of this clone. The chain links TRBV14 to TRBJ1-6, with D maybe TRBD1 (6 bases). The CDR3 extends over 16 amino acids. Germline V gives CDR1 SGHDN, CDR2 FVKESK. V was pared by 2 bases and J by 6 bases, with 14 bases between. The CDR3 DNA is TGTGCCAGCAGCCAACTGACAGGATTCCGTAATTCACCCCTCCACTTT. Translating gives CASSQLTGFRNSPLHF.

The chain carries TRBV5-1 and TRBJ2-1; TRBD1 is a possible D gene (5 bases). The CDR3 runs 13 residues. V was cut by 10 bases and J by 1 base, with 12 bases left in between. Germline CDR1 reads SGHRS; CDR2 reads YFSETQ. CDR3 nucleotides: TGCGCCTCGCGGCAGGGATCCTACAATGAGCAGTTCTTC. Translation: CASRQGSYNEQFF.

The count of this clone is one. The chain combines TRBV27 with TRBJ2-7; the D gene is possibly TRBD2 (6 bases). Germline values: CDR1 MNHEY, CDR2 SMNVEV (reference sequence). This CDR3 is 14 amino acids long. V shed 4 bases and J shed 5 bases, with 15 bases lying between them. The CDR3, as DNA: TGTGCCAGCAGTTCCGCCGGGACTCCTCACGAGCAGTACTTC. Residues: CASSSAGTPHEQYF.

This chain uses TRBV13 with TRBJ2-7; possible D gene TRBD1, 6 bases. The CDR3 is 14 residues long. V lost 4 bases to trimming and J lost 3 bases, with 13 bases between them. Germline values: CDR1 PRHDT, CDR2 FYEKMQ (reference sequence). CDR3 nucleotide sequence: TGTGCCAGCAGCTCCGAGGGGGTCAACTACGAGCAGTACTTC. It translates to CASSSEGVNYEQYF. The complete variable domain, with remaining parts taken from reference TRBV13 and TRBJ2-7, reads AAGVIQSPRHLIKEKRETATLKCYPIPRHDTVYWYQQGPGQDPQFLISFYEKMQSDKGSIPDRFSAQQFSDYHSELNMSSLELGDSALYFCASSSEGVNYEQYFGPGTRLTVT.

The chain links TRBV23-1 to TRBJ2-5; the D gene is possibly TRBD2 (6 bases). TRBV23-1 qualifies as an ORF whose function is uncertain. V lost 9 bases, J lost 5 bases, and 19 bases lay in between. The CDR3 has 14 residues. CDR3 DNA: TGCGCCAGGGGACCCGGTAGAGGGAGGGAGACCCAGTACTTC. This sequence encodes CARGPGRGRETQYF.

On this clone itself: The same CDR3 arises from other DNA sequences in this sample as well. This chain joins TRBV3-1 (or the pseudogene TRBV3-2) and TRBJ2-3; 16 bases line up with TRBD2. This CDR3 spans 17 amino acids. After removal of 0 bases from V and 4 bases from J, the junction contained 1 base not matched to a gene. The V gene's germline CDR1 is LGHDT and CDR2 YNNKEL (reference sequence). This CDR3 is CASSQEGLAGGPDTQYF. CDR3 DNA sequence: TGTGCCAGCAGCCAAGAGGGACTAGCGGGGGGGCCAGATACGCAGTATTTT.

This clone was counted only a few times. The chain employs TRBV6-2 or TRBV6-3 and TRBJ2-2; 7 bases are a match to TRBD2. The CDR3 is 15 amino acids. CDR1 MNHEY and CDR2 SVGEGT come from the germline V gene. Trimming removed 6 bases from V and 6 bases from J; junction bases left unmatched: 10. CDR3 sequence (DNA): TGTGCCAGCAGCCCCACGGGACTACTTGCCGGGGAGCTGTTTTTT. This translates into CASSPTGLLAGELFF.

The chain recombines TRBV4-2 with TRBJ2-2; 13 nucleotides align to TRBD2. This CDR3 is 19 amino acids long. CDR1 and CDR2 from the germline V gene are LGHNA and YNFKEQ. Trimming took 3 bases from V and 0 from J; bases not matched to a gene: 7. The CDR3 nucleotides read TGTGCCAGCAGCCATAAACTAGCGGGAGGGCCGTCGAACACCGGGGAGCTGTTTTTT. This gives the protein CASSHKLAGGPSNTGELFF.

The chain couples TRBV6-2 or TRBV6-3 to TRBJ2-3; perhaps TRBD2 as D (6 bases). This CDR3 is 12 amino acids long. V lost 6 bases, J lost 7 bases, and 11 bases lay in between. The V gene's germline CDR1 is MNHEY and CDR2 SVGEGT. CDR3 residues: CASSPLANTQYF. Here the CDR3 DNA reads TGTGCCAGCAGCCCCCTAGCGAATACGCAGTATTTT.

The rearrangement joins TRBV5-5 to TRBJ2-1; D not certain. CDR1 SGHKS and CDR2 YYEKEE come from the germline V gene (reference sequence). This CDR3 spans 13 amino acids. The V gene lost 3 bases and the J gene lost 5 bases, with 9 bases spanning the gap. CDR3 coding DNA: TGTGCCAGCAGCTCCCTACCCAACAATGAGCAGTTCTTC. Its protein product is CASSSLPNNEQFF.

In the case of this clone: Other DNA sequences of this sample code for an identical CDR3. This rearrangement joins TRBV18 to TRBJ1-1; maybe TRBD1 (5 bases). Germline assignment: CDR1 KGHSH and CDR2 LQKENI. V lost 3 bases to trimming and J lost 5 bases, with 10 bases between them. This CDR3 is 13 amino acids long. CDR3 residues: CASSPLEGTEAFF. The CDR3 DNA is TGTGCCAGCTCACCTCTGGAGGGGACTGAAGCTTTCTTT.

The chain carries TRBV6-6 and TRBJ1-3; D is perhaps TRBD1 (6 bases). V was cut by 6 bases and J by 0 bases, with 15 bases left in between. This CDR3 region has 16 residues. In germline, CDR1 is MNHNY, CDR2 SVGAGI (reference sequence). In nucleotides, the CDR3 is TGTGCCAGCAGCTTATACAGGGCGTTCTCTGGAAACACCATATATTTT. This translates into CASSLYRAFSGNTIYF.

This rearrangement joins TRBV7-3 to TRBJ2-7; 9 nucleotides agree with TRBD2. Germline V gene sequence: CDR1 SGHTA, CDR2 FQGTGA. The trim removed 4 bases at V and 2 bases at J, leaving 6 bases unmatched. The CDR3 has 15 amino acids. The CDR3 sequence: CASSSDSGSAYEQYF. CDR3 in DNA: TGTGCCAGCAGCTCCGATAGCGGGAGTGCCTACGAGCAGTACTTC.

The rearrangement joins TRBV19 to TRBJ1-2; a weak D match, TRBD1 (6 bases). CDR1 and CDR2 (germline): LNHDA, SQIVND (reference sequence). Trimming took off 3 bases at V and 0 bases at J, with 11 bases between the two ends. This CDR3 has 15 residues. The CDR3, as DNA: TGTGCCAGTAGTATGGAAGGGGGAGCTAACTATGGCTACACCTTC. It specifies CASSMEGGANYGYTF.

The chain combines TRBV5-1 with TRBJ1-1, with 10 bases matching TRBD1. CDR1 and CDR2 from the germline V gene are SGHRS and YFSETQ. The CDR3 consists of 16 residues. Germline trimming cut 0 bases from V and 3 bases from J; bases unmatched to any gene: 5. The CDR3: CASSLAGTGDYTEAFF. CDR3 DNA: TGCGCCAGCAGCTTGGCCGGGACAGGGGATTACACTGAAGCTTTCTTT.